The 9 T cell receptor beta chains below all came from one sample that was sequenced in a study of shared clonotypes between healthy human individuals. The method was immunoSEQ multiplex PCR; TCRdb's version includes in-frame clones alone and lacks a portion of them. The table records around 320,000 clones, roughly 87% of them present only once. The source material was memory CD8+ T cells sorted from blood. Subset: CD45RO+ cells pooled with CCR7-negative TemRA cells. The receptors were gathered from a man aged 18 to 30 in good health.

This sequence joins TRBV14 and TRBJ1-6; 7 bases map to TRBD1. The J segment lost 3 bases and the V segment lost 2 bases, leaving 4 bases of the junction unmatched. Looked up from germline, CDR1 is SGHDN and CDR2 is FVKESK. The CDR3 totals 16 residues. The CDR3 coding sequence is TGTGCCAGCAGCCAAAAAGGGGGCTTCTATAATTCACCCCTCCACTTT. This codes for CASSQKGGFYNSPLHF. Based on the CDR3 plus reference TRBV14 and TRBJ1-6, the full variable domain is EAGVTQFPSHSVIEKGQTVTLRCDPISGHDNLYWYRRVMGKEIKFLLHFVKESKQDESGMPNNRFLAERTGGTYSTLKVQPAELEDSGVYFCASSQKGGFYNSPLHFGNGTRLTVT.

This clone occurred many times. The rearrangement links TRBV27 to TRBJ2-1, with TRBD2 matching over 9 bases. Germline values: CDR1 MNHEY, CDR2 SMNVEV (reference sequence). J was trimmed by 7 bases and V by 4 bases; bases with no gene match: 14. This CDR3 contains 17 residues. This CDR3 is CASSSRIAGAGINEQFF. The CDR3 DNA sequence: TGTGCCAGCAGTTCACGAATAGCGGGGGCGGGAATAAATGAGCAGTTCTTC.

J is TRBJ2-3 and V is TRBV9; tentative D call: TRBD2 (6 bases). The germline V gene encodes CDR1 SGDLS and CDR2 YYNGEE. The CDR3 consists of 12 residues. Between the trimmed V and J ends, which lost 3 bases and 5 bases, there was a span of 7 bases. This chain's CDR3 is CASSEAGDTQYF. CDR3 nucleotide sequence: TGTGCCAGCAGCGAAGCGGGAGATACGCAGTATTTT.

A word on this clone: A much bigger clone sits one base away, suggesting this may be a read error. The chain has TRBV13 and TRBJ2-7, with D hard to call. The V end was cut by 1 base, the J end by 0 bases, with 4 bases between. The CDR3 consists of 13 residues. Germline values: CDR1 PRHDT, CDR2 FYEKMQ (reference sequence). This chain's CDR3 is CASSLESSYEQYF. As DNA, the CDR3 is TGTGCCAGCAGCTTAGAGTCCTCCTACGAGCAGTACTTC.

The CDR3 region is CASSFGVRQPQHF. The CDR3 DNA sequence: TGTGCCAGCAGTTTTGGGGTTCGACAGCCCCAGCATTTT. The J gene is TRBJ1-5, the V gene TRBV27; D uncertain. The CDR3 runs 13 residues. Trimming took off 3 bases at V and 7 bases at J, with 10 bases between the two ends. Per germline, CDR1 MNHEY and CDR2 SMNVEV (reference sequence).

V usage is TRBV10-3 and J usage is TRBJ2-3, with TRBD1 matching 7 bases. After removal of 4 bases from V and 2 bases from J, the junction contained 6 bases not matched to a gene. Germline lookup yields CDR1 ENHRY and CDR2 SYGVKD. The CDR3 covers 15 residues. The CDR3: CAISGGTANTDTQYF. The CDR3 DNA is TGTGCCATCAGTGGGGGGACAGCCAACACAGATACGCAGTATTTT.

This chain links TRBV2 with TRBJ2-5; TRBD2 is a possible D gene (5 bases). The CDR3 has 14 residues. The ends were cut back, 4 bases at V and 4 bases at J, with 13 bases in the middle. Germline assignment: CDR1 SNHLY and CDR2 FYNNEI. The CDR3 DNA reads as TGTGCCAGCAGTGGTTTGTCCGAGGGAGAGACCCAGTACTTC. Translation: CASSGLSEGETQYF.

This sequence joins TRBV2 and TRBJ2-7, with 9 nucleotides matching TRBD1. Germline V CDR1 and CDR2: SNHLY, FYNNEI. V dropped 5 bases and J dropped 10; count of bases not matched to a gene: 9. The CDR3 contains 13 residues. CDR3 DNA sequence: TGTGCCAGCAGTCCGGGACAGGGTTTCGAACAGTACTTC. Translating it yields CASSPGQGFEQYF.

The table lists this clone with many counts. At one of its ends the junction is not consistent with the germline gene, which may arise from a read error. This chain links TRBV7-2 with TRBJ2-7; TRBD2 might be the D (5 bases). CDR1 is SGHTA, CDR2 FQGNSA, per germline. There are 13 residues in the CDR3. CDR3 in DNA: TGTGCCAGCAGCTTAGAATACGGGATGGAGCTTCACTTC. Its protein is CASSLEYGMELHF.